This record covers a single T cell receptor (beta chain). The clone's antigen remains unknown. No much larger clone exists at a distance of one base, and base qualities are not known. This entry comes from a study of blood T cell repertoires in COVID-19 (dated by TCRdb to the early 2020s). Describing the broader study: Collaborator samples came from the United States, Italy and Spain and covered acute and convalescent phases of COVID-19. The material from the prospective study consisted of cDNA or gDNA derived from T cells, B-cell-depleted T cells, or PBMCs. Deeply sampled blood TCRbeta repertoires from subjects exposed to, actively infected with, or recovered from COVID-19 were included in the dataset. The repertoires were released in a freely available public database meant as a resource for research on the immune response to SARS-CoV-2. Samples came from the ongoing ImmuneRACE study (first 160 participants) plus 1,254 subjects from 6 global collaborators. A de-identified subject ID, COVID-19 status, age in years and sex were almost always included in the sample metadata. Where HLA class I and class II types were available, the types were taken from metadata supplied by the sample provider, not from assay-based typing. Study-wide conclusions, independent of this receptor: How much clinical and demographic metadata was included differed by source and by participant, and the metadata was provided uncurated.

TCRbeta CDR3 regions were amplified from genomic DNA using the immunoSEQ Assay, a bias-controlled multiplex PCR. The study's processing was this. The number of nucleated cells in each sample was estimated by amplification of reference gene primers within the assay. To quantify the absolute abundance of each unique TCRbeta CDR3 rearrangement, sequence reads were collapsed and filtered. For each sample, productive Simpson clonality was calculated as the square root of Simpson's diversity index across productive rearrangements. TCRdb's version of the immuneACCESS table is confined to in-frame rearrangements and falls short of the full clone set. An unresolved V gene accounts for under half of the shortfall where checked; the remainder is of unknown origin. V and J calls and clone size follow that table, whereas D and trimming were derived from the DNA. The sample table holds about 70,000 clones, of which around nine tenths were seen once. Over 25% of the sample belongs to the ten largest clones.

The collaborating institutions used their own protocols to collect whole blood in K2EDTA tubes. For TCRbeta analysis, collaborators shipped samples in one of three forms: frozen whole blood, isolated PBMCs, or DNA extracted from either of those sample types. V drops 4 bases and J drops 3 bases, leaving 9 bases in between. The CDR3 runs 13 residues from the cysteine to the phenylalanine. The DNA shown is the 39-base CDR3, in frame from base 1. From the germline V gene, CDR1 is KGHSH and CDR2 is LQKENI. This clonotype was sampled from a woman older than 75 with active or convalescent COVID-19. Input material: peripheral blood. The chain uses TRBV18 and TRBJ1-1; TRBD1 is a weak D gene call, 6 bases matching. The CDR3 region has the sequence CASSQQGDTEAFF. The DNA sequence follows: TGTGCCAGCTCACAACAGGGTGACACTGAAGCTTTCTTT.